This TCR beta chain was captured in a study of response to subunit inactivated influenza vaccine (dated by TCRdb to the late 2010s). Looking at the study overall: Deep quantitative T cell receptor repertoire profiling was used in the study to track responses to a trivalent subunit inactivated influenza vaccine.

Inclusive of the bounding cysteine and phenylalanine, the CDR3 is 15 residues long. The kept DNA is CDR3 alone, 45 bases in frame from the first base. CDR1 and CDR2, per the germline V gene, are SGHTA and FQGNSA. V and J are truncated by 2 bases and 2 bases respectively, leaving an intervening sequence of 13 bases. Library preparation used RT-PCR. These reads were obtained on an Illumina HiSeq 2500. TCRdb reworked the public reads: Q25 trimming with fastp, MiXCR clone assembly, productive beta chains retained. Entries that share a CDR3 protein sequence are merged under the most common genes and DNA. Recorded for this sample are around 750,000 distinct CDR3 sequences; 21% of them occurred a single time. Clones ranked in the top ten supply approximately 10% of the sample. Worth noting for this clonotype: The antigen it binds to is not known. No much larger clone exists at a distance of one base, and base qualities are not known.

Results the study describes overall, beyond this receptor: The authors suggested that each seasonal influenza vaccination may recruit only a limited number of new T cells.

The receptor was isolated from a man in his fifties or sixties who received an inactivated influenza vaccine. Donor details come from another sample of the same person, matched by shared clones. Here the sequenced sample was PBMCs from blood, taken 5 to 6 days after vaccination. This sequence uses TRBV7-2 and TRBJ2-7; no D gene is confidently identified. The CDR3 in this case is CASSLSVGRAYEQYF. The sequenced DNA is TGTGCCAGCAGCTTATCCGTAGGTAGAGCCTACGAGCAGTACTTC.